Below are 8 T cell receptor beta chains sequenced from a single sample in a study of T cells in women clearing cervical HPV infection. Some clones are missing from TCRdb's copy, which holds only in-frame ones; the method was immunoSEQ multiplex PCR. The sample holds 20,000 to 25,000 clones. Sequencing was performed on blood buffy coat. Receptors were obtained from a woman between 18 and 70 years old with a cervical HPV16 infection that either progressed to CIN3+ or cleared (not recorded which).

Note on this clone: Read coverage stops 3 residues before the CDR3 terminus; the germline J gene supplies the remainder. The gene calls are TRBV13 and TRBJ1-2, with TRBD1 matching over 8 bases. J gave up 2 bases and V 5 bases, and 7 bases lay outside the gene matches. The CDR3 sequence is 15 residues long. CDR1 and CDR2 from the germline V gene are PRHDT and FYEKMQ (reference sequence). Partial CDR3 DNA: TGTGCCAGCAGCAGGCAGGACAGGGCAAACTATGGC. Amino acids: CASSRQDRANYG. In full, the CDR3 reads CASSRQDRANYGYTF.

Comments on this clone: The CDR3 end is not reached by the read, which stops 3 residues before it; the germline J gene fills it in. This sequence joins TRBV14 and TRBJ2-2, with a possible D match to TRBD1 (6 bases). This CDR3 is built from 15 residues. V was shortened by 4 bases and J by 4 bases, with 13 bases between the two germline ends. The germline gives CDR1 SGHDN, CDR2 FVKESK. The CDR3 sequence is CASSPTGWRTGELFF. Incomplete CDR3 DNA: TGTGCCAGCAGCCCAACAGGGTGGCGCACCGGGGAG.

CDR3 loop: CASSETGWETQYF. The sequenced part of the CDR3 DNA is TGTGCCAGCAGTGAAACAGGGTGGGAGACC. The chain joins TRBV2 to TRBJ2-5; a weak D match, TRBD1 (6 bases). The read comes to an end 3 residues before the CDR3 does, leaving the germline J gene to fill in the end. Germline V gene data show CDR1 as SNHLY and CDR2 as FYNNEI. The V and J ends lost 2 bases and 5 bases respectively, with 9 bases between them. The CDR3 is 13 residues long.

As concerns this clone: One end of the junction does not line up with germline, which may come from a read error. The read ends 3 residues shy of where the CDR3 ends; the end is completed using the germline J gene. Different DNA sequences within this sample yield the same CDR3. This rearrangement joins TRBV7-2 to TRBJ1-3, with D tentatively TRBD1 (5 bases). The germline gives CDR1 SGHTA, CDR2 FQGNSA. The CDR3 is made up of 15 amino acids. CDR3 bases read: TGTGCCAGCAGCTCACCCCGGACATCTGGAAACACA. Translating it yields CASSSPRTSGNT. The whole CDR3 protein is CASSSPRTSGNTIYF.

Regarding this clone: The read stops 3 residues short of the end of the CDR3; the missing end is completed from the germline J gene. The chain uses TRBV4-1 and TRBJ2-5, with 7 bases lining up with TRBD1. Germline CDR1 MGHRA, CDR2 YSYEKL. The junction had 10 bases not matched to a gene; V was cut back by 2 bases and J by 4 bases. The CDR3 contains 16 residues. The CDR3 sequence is CASSQRTGTAGETQYF. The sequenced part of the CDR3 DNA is TGCGCCAGCAGCCAACGTACCGGGACAGCTGGAGAGACC.

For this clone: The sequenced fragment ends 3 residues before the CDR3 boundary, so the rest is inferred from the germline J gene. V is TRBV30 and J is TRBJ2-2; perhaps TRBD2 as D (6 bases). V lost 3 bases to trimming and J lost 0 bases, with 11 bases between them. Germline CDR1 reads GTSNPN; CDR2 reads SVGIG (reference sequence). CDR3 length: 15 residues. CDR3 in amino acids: CAWRKGLANTGELFF. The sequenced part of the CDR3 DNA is TGTGCCTGGAGGAAGGGACTGGCGAACACCGGGGAG.

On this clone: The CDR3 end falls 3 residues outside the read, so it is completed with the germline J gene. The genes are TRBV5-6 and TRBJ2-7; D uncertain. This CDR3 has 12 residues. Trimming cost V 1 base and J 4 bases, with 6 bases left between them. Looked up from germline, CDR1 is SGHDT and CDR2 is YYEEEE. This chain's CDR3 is CASSLSRYEQYF. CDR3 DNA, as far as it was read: TGTGCCAGCAGCTTGTCCCGGTACGAG.

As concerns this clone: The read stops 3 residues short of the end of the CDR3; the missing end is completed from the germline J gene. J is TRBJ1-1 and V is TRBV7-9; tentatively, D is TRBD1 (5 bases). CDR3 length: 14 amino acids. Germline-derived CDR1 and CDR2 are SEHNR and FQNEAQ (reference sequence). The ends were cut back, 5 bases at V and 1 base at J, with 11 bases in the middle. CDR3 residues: CASSKRQTNTEAFF. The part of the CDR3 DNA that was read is TGTGCCAGCAGCAAAAGACAGACGAACACTGAA.